This T cell receptor beta chain was observed in a study of early T cells in non-severe SARS-CoV-2 infection. This clonotype was recorded many times. TCRdb passed the 5' RACE reads through MiXCR, listing each CDR3 protein once. The data contain roughly 29,000 distinct CDR3 sequences, about 6% of them singletons. Germline V CDR1 and CDR2: SEHNR, FQNEAQ (reference sequence). The V gene lost 5 bases and the J gene lost 6 bases, with 14 bases spanning the gap. The CDR3 covers 14 residues. The TCR was taken from an adult who was a healthcare worker with PCR-confirmed SARS-CoV-2 infection or an uninfected control (not recorded which). The rearrangement joins TRBV7-9 to TRBJ2-1; D not resolved. The source material was whole blood. CDR3 region: CASSPPLVSNEQFF. CDR3 in DNA: TGTGCCAGCAGCCCGCCTCTAGTTTCCAATGAGCAGTTCTTC.